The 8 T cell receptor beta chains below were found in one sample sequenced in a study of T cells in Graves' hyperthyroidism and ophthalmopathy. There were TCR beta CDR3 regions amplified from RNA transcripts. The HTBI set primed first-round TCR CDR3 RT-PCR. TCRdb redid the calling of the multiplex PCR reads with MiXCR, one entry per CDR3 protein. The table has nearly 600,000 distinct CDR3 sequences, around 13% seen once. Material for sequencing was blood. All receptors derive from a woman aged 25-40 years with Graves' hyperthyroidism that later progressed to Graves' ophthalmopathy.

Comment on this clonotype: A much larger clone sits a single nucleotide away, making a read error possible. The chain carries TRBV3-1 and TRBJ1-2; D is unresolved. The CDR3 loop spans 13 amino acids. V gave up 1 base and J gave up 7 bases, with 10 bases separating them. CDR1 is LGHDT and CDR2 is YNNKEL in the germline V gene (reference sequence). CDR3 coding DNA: TGTGCCAGCAGCCAAGGATCCGACTTTGGCTACACCTTC. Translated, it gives CASSQGSDFGYTF.

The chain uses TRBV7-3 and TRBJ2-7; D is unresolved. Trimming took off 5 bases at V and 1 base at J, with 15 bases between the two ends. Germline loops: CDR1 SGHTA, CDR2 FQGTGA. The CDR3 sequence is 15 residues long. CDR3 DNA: TGTGCCAGCAGCGGTCGTACGAAGGTGTCCTACGAGCAGTACTTC. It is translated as CASSGRTKVSYEQYF.

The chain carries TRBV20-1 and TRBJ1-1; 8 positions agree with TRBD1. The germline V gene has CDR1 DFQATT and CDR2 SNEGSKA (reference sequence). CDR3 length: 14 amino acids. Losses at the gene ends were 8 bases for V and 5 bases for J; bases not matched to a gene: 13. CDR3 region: CSLAETGGRTEAFF. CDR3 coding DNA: TGCAGTTTAGCGGAAACAGGGGGTCGGACTGAAGCTTTCTTT.

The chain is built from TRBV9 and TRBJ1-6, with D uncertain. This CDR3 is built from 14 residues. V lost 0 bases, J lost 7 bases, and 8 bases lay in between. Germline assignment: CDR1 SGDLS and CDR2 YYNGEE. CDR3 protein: CASSVDRENSPLHF. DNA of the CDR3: TGTGCCAGCAGCGTAGATAGGGAAAATTCACCCCTCCACTTT. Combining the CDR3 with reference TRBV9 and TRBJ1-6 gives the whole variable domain DSGVTQTPKHLITATGQRVTLRCSPRSGDLSVYWYQQSLDQGLQFLIQYYNGEERAKGNILERFSAQQFPDLHSELNLSSLELGDSALYFCASSVDRENSPLHFGNGTRLTVT.

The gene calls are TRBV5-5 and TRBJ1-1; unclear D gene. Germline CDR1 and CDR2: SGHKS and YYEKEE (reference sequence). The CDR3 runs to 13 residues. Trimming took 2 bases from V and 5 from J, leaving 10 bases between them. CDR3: CASSFSGSTEAFF. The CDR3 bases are TGTGCCAGCAGCTTCAGCGGGAGTACTGAAGCTTTCTTT.

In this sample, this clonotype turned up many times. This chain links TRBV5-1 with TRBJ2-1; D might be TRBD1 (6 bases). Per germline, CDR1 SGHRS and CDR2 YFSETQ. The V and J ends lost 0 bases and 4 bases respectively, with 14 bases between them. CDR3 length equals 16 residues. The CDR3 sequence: CASSLEAGVGYNEQFF. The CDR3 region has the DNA TGCGCCAGCAGCTTGGAAGCAGGGGTAGGTTACAATGAGCAGTTCTTC.

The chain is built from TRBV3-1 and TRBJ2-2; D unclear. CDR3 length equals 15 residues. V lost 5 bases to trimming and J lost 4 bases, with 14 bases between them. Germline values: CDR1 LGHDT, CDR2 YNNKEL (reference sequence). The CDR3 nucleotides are TGTGCCAGCAGCGGCCCTTTAAGGGCCACCGGGGAGCTGTTTTTT. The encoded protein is CASSGPLRATGELFF.

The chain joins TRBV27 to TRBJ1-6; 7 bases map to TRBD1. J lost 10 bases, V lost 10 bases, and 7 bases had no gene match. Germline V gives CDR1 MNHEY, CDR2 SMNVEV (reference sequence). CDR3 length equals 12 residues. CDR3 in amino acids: CANNRGRSPLHF. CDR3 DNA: TGTGCCAACAACAGGGGAAGGTCACCCCTCCACTTT.